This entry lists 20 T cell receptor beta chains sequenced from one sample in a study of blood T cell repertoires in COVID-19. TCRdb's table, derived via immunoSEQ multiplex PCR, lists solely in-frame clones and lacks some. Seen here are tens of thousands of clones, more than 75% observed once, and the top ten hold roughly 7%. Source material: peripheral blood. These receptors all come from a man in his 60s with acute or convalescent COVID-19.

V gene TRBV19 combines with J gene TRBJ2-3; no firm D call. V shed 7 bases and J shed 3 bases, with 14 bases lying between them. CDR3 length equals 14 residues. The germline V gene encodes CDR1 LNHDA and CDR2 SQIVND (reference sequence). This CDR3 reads CASKDGGMTDTQYF. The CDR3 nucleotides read TGTGCCAGTAAAGACGGCGGAATGACAGATACGCAGTATTTT.

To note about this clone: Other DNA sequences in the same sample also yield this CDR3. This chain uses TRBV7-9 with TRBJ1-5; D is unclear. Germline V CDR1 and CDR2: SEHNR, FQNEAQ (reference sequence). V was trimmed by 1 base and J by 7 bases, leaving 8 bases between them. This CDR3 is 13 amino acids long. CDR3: CASSLDEAQPQHF. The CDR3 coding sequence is TGTGCCAGCAGCTTAGATGAGGCGCAGCCCCAGCATTTT.

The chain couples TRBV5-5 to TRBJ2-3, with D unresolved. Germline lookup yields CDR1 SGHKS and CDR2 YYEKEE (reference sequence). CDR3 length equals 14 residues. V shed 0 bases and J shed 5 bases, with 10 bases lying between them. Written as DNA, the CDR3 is TGTGCCAGCAGCTTGGTAACCATGAGAGATACGCAGTATTTT. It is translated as CASSLVTMRDTQYF. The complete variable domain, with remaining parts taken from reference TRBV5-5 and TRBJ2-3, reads DAGVTQSPTHLIKTRGQQVTLRCSPISGHKSVSWYQQVLGQGPQFIFQYYEKEERGRGNFPDRFSARQFPNYSSELNVNALLLGDSALYLCASSLVTMRDTQYFGPGTRLTVL.

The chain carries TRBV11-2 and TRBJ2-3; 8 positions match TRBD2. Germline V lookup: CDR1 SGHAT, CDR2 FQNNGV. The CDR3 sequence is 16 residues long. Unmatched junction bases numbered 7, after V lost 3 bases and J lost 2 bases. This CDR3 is CASSFLTSGDTDTQYF. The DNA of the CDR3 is TGTGCCAGCAGCTTTCTTACTAGCGGAGACACAGATACGCAGTATTTT.

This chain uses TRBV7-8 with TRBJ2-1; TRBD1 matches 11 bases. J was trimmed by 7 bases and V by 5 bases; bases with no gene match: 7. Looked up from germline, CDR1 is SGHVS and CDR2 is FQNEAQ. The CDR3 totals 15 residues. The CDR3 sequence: CASSPRTGGWNEQFF. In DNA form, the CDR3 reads TGTGCCAGCAGCCCCAGGACAGGGGGCTGGAATGAGCAGTTCTTC. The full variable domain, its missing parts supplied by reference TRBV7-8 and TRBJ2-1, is GAGVSQSPRYKVAKRGQDVALRCDPISGHVSLFWYQQALGQGPEFLTYFQNEAQLDKSGLPSDRFFAERPEGSVSTLKIQRTQQEDSAVYLCASSPRTGGWNEQFFGPGTRLTVL.

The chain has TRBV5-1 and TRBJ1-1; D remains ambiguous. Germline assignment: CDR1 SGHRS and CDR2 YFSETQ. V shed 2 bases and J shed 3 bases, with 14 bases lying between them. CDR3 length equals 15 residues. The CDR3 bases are TGCGCCAGCAGCTTTGTCGGGGAGGGTCACACTGAAGCTTTCTTT. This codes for CASSFVGEGHTEAFF.

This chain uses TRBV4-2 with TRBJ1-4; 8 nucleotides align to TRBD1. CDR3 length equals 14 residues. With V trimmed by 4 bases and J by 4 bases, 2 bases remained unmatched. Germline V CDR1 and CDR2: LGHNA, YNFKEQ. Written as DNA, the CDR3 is TGTGCCAGCAGCCGGGGACAGGTTAATGAAAAACTGTTTTTT. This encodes CASSRGQVNEKLFF.

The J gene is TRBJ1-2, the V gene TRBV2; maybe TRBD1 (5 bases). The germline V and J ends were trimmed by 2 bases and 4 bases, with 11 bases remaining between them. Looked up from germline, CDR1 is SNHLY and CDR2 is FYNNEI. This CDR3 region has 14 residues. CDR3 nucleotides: TGTGCCAGCAGTGAACAGGACACTGGCTATGGCTACACCTTC. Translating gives CASSEQDTGYGYTF.

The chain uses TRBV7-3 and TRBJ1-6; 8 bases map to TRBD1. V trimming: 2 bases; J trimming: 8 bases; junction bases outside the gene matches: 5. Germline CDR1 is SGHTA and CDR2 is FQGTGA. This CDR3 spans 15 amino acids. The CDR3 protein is CASSLAGGIDSPLHF. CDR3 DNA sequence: TGTGCCAGCAGCTTAGCAGGGGGCATAGATTCACCCCTCCACTTT.

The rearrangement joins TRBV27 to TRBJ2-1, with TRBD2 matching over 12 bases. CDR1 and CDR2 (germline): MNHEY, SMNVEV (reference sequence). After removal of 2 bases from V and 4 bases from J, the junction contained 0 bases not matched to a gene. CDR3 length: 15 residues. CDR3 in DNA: TGTGCCAGCAGTTTACTAGCGGGGGGGTACAATGAGCAGTTCTTC. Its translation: CASSLLAGGYNEQFF.

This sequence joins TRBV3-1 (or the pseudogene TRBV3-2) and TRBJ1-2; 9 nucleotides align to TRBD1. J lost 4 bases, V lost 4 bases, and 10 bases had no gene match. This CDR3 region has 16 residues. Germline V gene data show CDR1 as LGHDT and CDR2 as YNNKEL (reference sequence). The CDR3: CASSRGQGQASYGYTF. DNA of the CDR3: TGTGCCAGCAGCCGGGGACAGGGTCAAGCATCCTATGGCTACACCTTC.

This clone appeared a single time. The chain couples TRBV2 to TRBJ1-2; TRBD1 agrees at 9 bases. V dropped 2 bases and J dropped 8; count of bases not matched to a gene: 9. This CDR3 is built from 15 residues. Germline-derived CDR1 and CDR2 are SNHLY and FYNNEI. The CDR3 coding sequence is TGTGCCAGCAGTGAACGGGGACAGGGATCGCGGGGCTACACCTTC. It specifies CASSERGQGSRGYTF.

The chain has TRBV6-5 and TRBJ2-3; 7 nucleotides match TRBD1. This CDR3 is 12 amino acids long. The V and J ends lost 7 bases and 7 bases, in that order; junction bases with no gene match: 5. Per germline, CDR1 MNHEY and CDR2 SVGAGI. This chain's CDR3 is CASTMTGNTQYF. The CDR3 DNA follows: TGTGCCAGCACCATGACAGGGAATACGCAGTATTTT.

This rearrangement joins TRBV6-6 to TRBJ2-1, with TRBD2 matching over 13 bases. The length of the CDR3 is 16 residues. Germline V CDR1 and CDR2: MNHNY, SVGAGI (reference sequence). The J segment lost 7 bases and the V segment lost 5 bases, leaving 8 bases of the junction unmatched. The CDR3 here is CASSRTSGGAINEQFF. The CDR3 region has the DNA TGTGCCAGCAGTCGAACTAGCGGGGGGGCGATAAATGAGCAGTTCTTC.

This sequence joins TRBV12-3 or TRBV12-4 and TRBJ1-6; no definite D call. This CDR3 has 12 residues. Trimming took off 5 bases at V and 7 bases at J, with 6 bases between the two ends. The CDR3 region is CASSPGNSPLHF. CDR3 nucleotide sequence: TGTGCCAGCAGTCCCGGGAATTCACCCCTCCACTTT.

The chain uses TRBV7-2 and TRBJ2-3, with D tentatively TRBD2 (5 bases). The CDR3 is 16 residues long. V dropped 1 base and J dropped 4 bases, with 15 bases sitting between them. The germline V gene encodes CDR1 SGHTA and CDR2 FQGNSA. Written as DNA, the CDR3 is TGTGCCAGCAGCTTAGGAGGGCGGTCAAAGGCAGATACGCAGTATTTT. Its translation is CASSLGGRSKADTQYF.

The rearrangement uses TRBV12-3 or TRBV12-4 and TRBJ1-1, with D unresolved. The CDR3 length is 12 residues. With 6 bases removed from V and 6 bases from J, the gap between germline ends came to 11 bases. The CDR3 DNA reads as TGTGCCAGCAGCCCGTTAGTGGCTGAAGCTTTCTTT. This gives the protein CASSPLVAEAFF.

The CDR3 region has the DNA TGCGCCAGCAGCCAAGCCGCTAGCGGGGTCTTAGGAGAGACCCAGTACTTC. Amino acid sequence: CASSQAASGVLGETQYF. The V and J genes are TRBV4-3 and TRBJ2-5; 9 bases are a match to TRBD2. In germline, CDR1 is LGHNA, CDR2 YSLEER. The V gene end was trimmed by 1 base and the J gene end by 4 bases; junction bases not matched to a gene: 10. There are 17 residues in the CDR3.

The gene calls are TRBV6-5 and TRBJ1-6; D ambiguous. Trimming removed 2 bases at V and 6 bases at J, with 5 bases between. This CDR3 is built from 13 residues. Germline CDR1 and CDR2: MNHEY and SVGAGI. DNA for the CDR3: TGTGCCAGCAGTTACACAGCTAATTCACCCCTCCACTTT. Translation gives CASSYTANSPLHF.

This CDR3 is CASSYWGPRTDTQYF. The CDR3 nucleotides read TGTGCCAGCAGTTACTGGGGGCCGCGCACAGATACGCAGTATTTT. V usage is TRBV6-2 or TRBV6-3 and J usage is TRBJ2-3, with D tentatively TRBD1 (6 bases). This CDR3 region has 15 residues. The germline V and J ends were trimmed by 1 base and 1 base, with 9 bases remaining between them. The germline V gene encodes CDR1 MNHEY and CDR2 SVGEGT.